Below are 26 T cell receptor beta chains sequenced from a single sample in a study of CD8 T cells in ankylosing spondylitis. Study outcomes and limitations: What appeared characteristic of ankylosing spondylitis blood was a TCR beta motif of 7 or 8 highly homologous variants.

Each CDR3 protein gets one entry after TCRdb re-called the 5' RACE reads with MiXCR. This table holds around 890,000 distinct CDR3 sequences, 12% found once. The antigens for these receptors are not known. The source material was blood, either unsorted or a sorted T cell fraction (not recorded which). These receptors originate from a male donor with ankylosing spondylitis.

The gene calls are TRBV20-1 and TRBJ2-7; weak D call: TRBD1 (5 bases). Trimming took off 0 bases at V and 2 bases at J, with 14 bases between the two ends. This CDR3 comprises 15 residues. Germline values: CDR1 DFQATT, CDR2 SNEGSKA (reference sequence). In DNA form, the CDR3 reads TGCAGTGCTAGAGACATTCGCGACAGACCCTACGAGCAGTACTTC. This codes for CSARDIRDRPYEQYF.

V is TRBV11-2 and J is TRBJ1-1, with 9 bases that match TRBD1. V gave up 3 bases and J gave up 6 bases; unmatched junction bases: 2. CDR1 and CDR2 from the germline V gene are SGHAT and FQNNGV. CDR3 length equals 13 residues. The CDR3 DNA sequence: TGTGCCAGCAGCTTCCGGGACAGGGCTGAAGCTTTCTTT. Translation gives CASSFRDRAEAFF.

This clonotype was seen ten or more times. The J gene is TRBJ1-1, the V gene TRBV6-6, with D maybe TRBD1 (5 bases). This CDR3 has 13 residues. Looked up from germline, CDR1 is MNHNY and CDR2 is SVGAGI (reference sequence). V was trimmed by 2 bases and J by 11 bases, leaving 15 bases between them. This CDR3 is CASSYNALGAAFF. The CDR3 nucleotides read TGTGCCAGCAGTTACAATGCCTTAGGGGCGGCTTTCTTT.

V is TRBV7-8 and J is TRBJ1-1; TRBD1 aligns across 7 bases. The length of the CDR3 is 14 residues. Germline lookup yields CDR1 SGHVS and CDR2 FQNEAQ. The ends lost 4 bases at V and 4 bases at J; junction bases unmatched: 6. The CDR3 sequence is CASSSKTGITEAFF. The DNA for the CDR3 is TGTGCCAGCAGCTCCAAGACAGGGATCACTGAAGCTTTCTTT.

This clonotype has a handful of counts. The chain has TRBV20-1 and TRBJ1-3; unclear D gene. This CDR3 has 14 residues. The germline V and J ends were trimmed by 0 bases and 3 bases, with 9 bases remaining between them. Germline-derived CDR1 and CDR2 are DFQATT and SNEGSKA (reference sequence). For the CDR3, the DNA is TGCAGTGCTAGAGATCTGGCGGTTGGAAACACCATATATTTT. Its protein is CSARDLAVGNTIYF.

In DNA form, the CDR3 reads TGTGCCAGCAGCCTCAGCCCAGTTTACGAGCAGTACTTC. It yields the protein CASSLSPVYEQYF. The chain uses TRBV3-1 and TRBJ2-7; D gene ambiguous. The CDR3 has 13 residues. V was pared by 4 bases and J by 4 bases, with 11 bases between. The germline V gene encodes CDR1 LGHDT and CDR2 YNNKEL (reference sequence).

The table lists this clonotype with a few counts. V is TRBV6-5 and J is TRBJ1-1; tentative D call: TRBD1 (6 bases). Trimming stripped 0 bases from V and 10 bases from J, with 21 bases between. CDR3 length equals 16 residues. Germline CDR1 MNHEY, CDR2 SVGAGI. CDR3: CASSYSMVDWGRGAFF. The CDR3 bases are TGTGCCAGCAGTTACTCGATGGTAGACTGGGGGCGGGGAGCTTTCTTT.

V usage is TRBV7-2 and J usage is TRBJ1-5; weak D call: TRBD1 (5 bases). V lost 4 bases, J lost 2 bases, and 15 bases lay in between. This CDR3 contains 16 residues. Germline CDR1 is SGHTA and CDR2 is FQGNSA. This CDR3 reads CASSSDGGWGNQPQHF. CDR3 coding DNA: TGTGCCAGCAGCTCCGATGGGGGGTGGGGCAATCAGCCCCAGCATTTT.

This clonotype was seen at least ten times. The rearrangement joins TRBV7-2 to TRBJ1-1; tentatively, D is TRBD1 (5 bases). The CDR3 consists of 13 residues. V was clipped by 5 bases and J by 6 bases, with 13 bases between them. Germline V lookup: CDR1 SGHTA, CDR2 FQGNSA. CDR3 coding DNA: TGTGCCAGCAGCCTCCAATGGGGCGCTGAAGCTTTCTTT. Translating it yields CASSLQWGAEAFF.

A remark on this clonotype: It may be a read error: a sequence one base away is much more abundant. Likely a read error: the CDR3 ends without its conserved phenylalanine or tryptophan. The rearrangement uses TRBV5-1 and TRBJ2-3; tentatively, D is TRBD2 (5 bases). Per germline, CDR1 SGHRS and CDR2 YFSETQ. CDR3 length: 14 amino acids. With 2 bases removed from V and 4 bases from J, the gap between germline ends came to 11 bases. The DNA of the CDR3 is TGCGCCAGCAGCTTTTTAGGAGCGGCAGATACGCAGTATATT. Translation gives CASSFLGAADTQYI.

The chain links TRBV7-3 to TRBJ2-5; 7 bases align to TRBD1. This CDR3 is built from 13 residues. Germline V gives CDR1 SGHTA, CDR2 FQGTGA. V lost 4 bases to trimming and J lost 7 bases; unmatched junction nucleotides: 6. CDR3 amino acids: CASSSQGDATQYF. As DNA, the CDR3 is TGTGCCAGCAGCTCTCAGGGGGACGCGACCCAGTACTTC.

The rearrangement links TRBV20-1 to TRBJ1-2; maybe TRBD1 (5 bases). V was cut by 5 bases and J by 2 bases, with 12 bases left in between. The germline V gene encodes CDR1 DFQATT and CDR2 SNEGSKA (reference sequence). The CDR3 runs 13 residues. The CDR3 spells CSASHKGNYGYTF. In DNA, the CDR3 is TGCAGTGCTTCTCACAAGGGGAACTATGGCTACACCTTC.

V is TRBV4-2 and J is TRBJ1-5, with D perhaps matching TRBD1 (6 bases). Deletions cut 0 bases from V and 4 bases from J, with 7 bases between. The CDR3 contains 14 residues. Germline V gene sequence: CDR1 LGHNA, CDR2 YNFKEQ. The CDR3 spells CASSQETGNQPQHF. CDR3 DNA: TGTGCCAGCAGCCAAGAGACAGGAAATCAGCCCCAGCATTTT.

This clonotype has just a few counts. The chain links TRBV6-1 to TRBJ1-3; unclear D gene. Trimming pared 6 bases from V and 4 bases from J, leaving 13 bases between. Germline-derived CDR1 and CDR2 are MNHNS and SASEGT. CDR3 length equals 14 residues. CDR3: CASSSTRGGNTIYF. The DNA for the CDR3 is TGTGCCAGCAGCTCCACGCGAGGAGGAAACACCATATATTTT.

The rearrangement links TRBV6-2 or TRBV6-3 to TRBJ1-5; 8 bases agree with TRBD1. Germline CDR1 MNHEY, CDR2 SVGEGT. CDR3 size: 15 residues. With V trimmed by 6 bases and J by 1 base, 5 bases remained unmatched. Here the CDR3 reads CASRRTGTSNQPQHF. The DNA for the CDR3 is TGTGCCAGCAGAAGGACAGGGACCAGCAATCAGCCCCAGCATTTT.

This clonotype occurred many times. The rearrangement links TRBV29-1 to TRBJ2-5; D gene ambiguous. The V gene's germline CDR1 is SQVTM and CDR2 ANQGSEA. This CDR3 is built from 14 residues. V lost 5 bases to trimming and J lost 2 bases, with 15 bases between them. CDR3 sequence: CSVFRWGRQETQYF. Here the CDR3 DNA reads TGCAGCGTTTTCCGGTGGGGTCGGCAAGAGACCCAGTACTTC. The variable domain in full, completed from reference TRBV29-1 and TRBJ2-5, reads SAVISQKPSRDICQRGTSLTIQCQVDSQVTMMFWYRQQPGQSLTLIATANQGSEATYESGFVIDKFPISRPNLTFSTLTVSNMSPEDSSIYLCSVFRWGRQETQYFGPGTRLLVL.

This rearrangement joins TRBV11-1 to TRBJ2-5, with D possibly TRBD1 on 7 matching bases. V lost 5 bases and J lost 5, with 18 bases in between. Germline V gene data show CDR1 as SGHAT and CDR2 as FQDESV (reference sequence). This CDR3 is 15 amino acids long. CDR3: CASSTRDRLGETQYF. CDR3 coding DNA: TGTGCCAGCAGCACGCGGGACAGACTGGGTGAGACCCAGTACTTC.

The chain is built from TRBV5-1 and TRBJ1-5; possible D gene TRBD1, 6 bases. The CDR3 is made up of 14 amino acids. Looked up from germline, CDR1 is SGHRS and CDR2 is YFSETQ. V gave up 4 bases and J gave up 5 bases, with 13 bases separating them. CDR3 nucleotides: TGCGCCAGCAGCGAACAGGGATGGGATCAGCCCCAGCATTTT. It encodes CASSEQGWDQPQHF.

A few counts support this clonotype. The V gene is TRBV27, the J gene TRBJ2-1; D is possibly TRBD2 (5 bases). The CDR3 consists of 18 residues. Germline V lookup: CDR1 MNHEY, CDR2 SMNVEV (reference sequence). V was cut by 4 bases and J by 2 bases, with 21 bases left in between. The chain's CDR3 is CASSSQSRYSGTYNEQFF. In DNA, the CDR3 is TGTGCCAGCAGTTCCCAATCTAGATACTCCGGGACCTACAATGAGCAGTTCTTC.

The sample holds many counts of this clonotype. The CDR3 bases are TGCAGCGCGGGCCCCCAGGCATACGAGCAGTACTTC. It specifies CSAGPQAYEQYF. The rearrangement links TRBV29-1 to TRBJ2-7; D gene ambiguous. V was cut by 7 bases and J by 4 bases, with 14 bases left in between. CDR1 and CDR2 (germline): SQVTM, ANQGSEA. This CDR3 spans 12 amino acids.

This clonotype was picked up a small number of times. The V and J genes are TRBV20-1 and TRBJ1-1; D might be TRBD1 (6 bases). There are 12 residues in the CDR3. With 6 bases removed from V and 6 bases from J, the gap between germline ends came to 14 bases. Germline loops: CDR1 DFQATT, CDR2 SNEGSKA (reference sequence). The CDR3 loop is CSAQQGSAEAFF. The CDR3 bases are TGCAGTGCCCAACAGGGTTCTGCTGAAGCTTTCTTT.

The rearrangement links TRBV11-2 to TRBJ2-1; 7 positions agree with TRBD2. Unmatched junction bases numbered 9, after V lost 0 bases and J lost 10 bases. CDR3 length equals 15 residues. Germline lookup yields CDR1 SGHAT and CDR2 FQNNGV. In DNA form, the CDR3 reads TGTGCCAGCAGCTTAGAACTAGCGAGGAATTGGGAGCAGTTCTTC. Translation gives CASSLELARNWEQFF.

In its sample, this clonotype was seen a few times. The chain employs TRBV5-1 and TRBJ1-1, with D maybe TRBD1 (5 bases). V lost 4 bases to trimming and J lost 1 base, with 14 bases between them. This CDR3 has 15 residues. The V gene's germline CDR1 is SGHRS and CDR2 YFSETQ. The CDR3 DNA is TGCGCCAGCAGCGTACTCCCCGGGGGGAACACTGAAGCTTTCTTT. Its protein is CASSVLPGGNTEAFF.

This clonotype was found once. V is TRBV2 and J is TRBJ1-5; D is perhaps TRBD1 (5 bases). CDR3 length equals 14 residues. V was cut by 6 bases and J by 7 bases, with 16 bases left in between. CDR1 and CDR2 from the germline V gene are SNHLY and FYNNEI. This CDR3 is CASRGDSGWQPQHF. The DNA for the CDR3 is TGTGCCAGCAGGGGGGACTCCGGGTGGCAGCCCCAGCATTTT.

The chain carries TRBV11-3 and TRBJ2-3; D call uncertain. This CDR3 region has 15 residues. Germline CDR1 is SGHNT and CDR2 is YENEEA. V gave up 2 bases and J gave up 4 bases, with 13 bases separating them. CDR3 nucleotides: TGTGCCAGCAGCTTAAAAGGGAACCCACCAGATACGCAGTATTTT. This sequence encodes CASSLKGNPPDTQYF.

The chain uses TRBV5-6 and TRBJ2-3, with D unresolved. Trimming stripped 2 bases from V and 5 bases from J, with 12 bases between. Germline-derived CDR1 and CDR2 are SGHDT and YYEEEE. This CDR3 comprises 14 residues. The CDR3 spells CASSFSLALDTQYF. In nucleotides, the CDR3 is TGTGCCAGCAGCTTTTCCTTAGCTTTAGATACGCAGTATTTT. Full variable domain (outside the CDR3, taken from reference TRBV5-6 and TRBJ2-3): DAGVTQSPTHLIKTRGQQVTLRCSPKSGHDTVSWYQQALGQGPQFIFQYYEEEERQRGNFPDRFSGHQFPNYSSELNVNALLLGDSALYLCASSFSLALDTQYFGPGTRLTVL.